This entry lists 2 T cell receptor beta chains sequenced from one sample in a study of T cell repertoires in cytomegalovirus infection. Each CDR3 protein gets one entry after TCRdb re-called the reads with MiXCR. The table shows roughly 180,000 distinct CDR3 sequences, with 25% to 30% occurring only once. The specimen sequenced was PBMCs. The receptors stem from a human donor in good health (CMV status not recorded). Some clones in this sample may be carry-over from other donors' samples.

The chain employs TRBV2 and TRBJ2-6; no clear D gene. Germline CDR1 SNHLY, CDR2 FYNNEI. Trimming removed 4 bases from V and 0 bases from J, with 7 bases in between. This CDR3 has 15 residues. CDR3 loop: CASSASDSGANVLTF. CDR3 bases: TGTGCCAGCAGTGCGTCCGACTCTGGGGCCAACGTCCTGACTTTC. The variable domain in full, completed from reference TRBV2 and TRBJ2-6, reads EPEVTQTPSHQVTQMGQEVILRCVPISNHLYFYWYRQILGQKVEFLVSFYNNEISEKSEIFDDQFSVERPDGSNFTLKIRSTKLEDSAMYFCASSASDSGANVLTFGAGSRLTVL.

The chain has TRBV6-2 or TRBV6-3 and TRBJ2-1, with D maybe TRBD2 (6 bases). Germline-derived CDR1 and CDR2 are MNHEY and SVGEGT. This CDR3 region has 15 residues. V dropped 7 bases and J dropped 3 bases, with 16 bases sitting between them. The CDR3 nucleotides read TGTGCCAGCATTAAGGAGGGGATAAACTACAATGAGCAGTTCTTC. As protein: CASIKEGINYNEQFF.